The 7 T cell receptor beta chains in this list originate from one sample, sequenced in a study of T-cell memory formation after mild COVID-19. TCRdb re-called the 5' RACE reads through MiXCR, storing one row per CDR3 protein. The sample lists around 300,000 distinct CDR3 sequences; roughly 18% were seen once. Sequenced material: PBMCs or a T cell subset sorted from them (not recorded which). The receptors come from a man aged 18 to 29 who had mild COVID-19 (a few samples of this study predate the infection). Cell type and time point are not known.

The V gene is TRBV29-1, the J gene TRBJ1-5; the D is unclear. Trimming took off 5 bases at V and 6 bases at J, with 14 bases between the two ends. This CDR3 is built from 13 residues. CDR1 is SQVTM and CDR2 is ANQGSEA in the germline V gene. Here the CDR3 reads CSVSAVSGQPQHF. The CDR3 nucleotides are TGCAGCGTTTCAGCCGTCTCGGGTCAGCCCCAGCATTTT.

The J gene is TRBJ1-6, the V gene TRBV15, with D uncertain. The length of the CDR3 is 16 residues. Germline V gives CDR1 LNHNV, CDR2 YYDKDF (reference sequence). V lost 0 bases, J lost 9 bases, and 15 bases lay in between. The CDR3 nucleotides read TGTGCCACCAGCAGAGATCGGGCAGATGTAGGTTCACCCCTCCACTTT. Residues: CATSRDRADVGSPLHF.

This clonotype has only a few counts. This chain links TRBV27 with TRBJ2-2, with 12 bases lining up with TRBD1. Per germline, CDR1 MNHEY and CDR2 SMNVEV (reference sequence). V shed 5 bases, J shed 5 bases, and the junction held 6 bases outside the gene matches. CDR3 length equals 16 residues. The CDR3 bases are TGTGCCAGCAGTCGGGGACAGGGGGCATGGACCGGGGAGCTGTTTTTT. Residues: CASSRGQGAWTGELFF.

This clonotype occurred once. The chain is built from TRBV13 and TRBJ2-1; 8 positions agree with TRBD2. The junction had 11 bases not matched to a gene; V was cut back by 6 bases and J by 10 bases. CDR1 PRHDT and CDR2 FYEKMQ come from the germline V gene (reference sequence). The length of the CDR3 is 14 residues. The CDR3 nucleotides are TGTGCCAGCAGGCTCCCGGTAGCGGGGACGGAGCAGTTCTTC. It codes for CASRLPVAGTEQFF. Based on the CDR3 plus reference TRBV13 and TRBJ2-1, the full variable domain is AAGVIQSPRHLIKEKRETATLKCYPIPRHDTVYWYQQGPGQDPQFLISFYEKMQSDKGSIPDRFSAQQFSDYHSELNMSSLELGDSALYFCASRLPVAGTEQFFGPGTRLTVL.

V gene TRBV5-1 combines with J gene TRBJ1-5; 12 nucleotides align to TRBD1. The CDR3 runs 18 residues. Germline CDR1 and CDR2: SGHRS and YFSETQ. The junction had 9 bases not matched to a gene; V was cut back by 0 bases and J by 5 bases. The CDR3 coding sequence is TGCGCCAGCAGCTTGGGCCCGGGACAGGGGGCGGGCGATCAGCCCCAGCATTTT. Translating it yields CASSLGPGQGAGDQPQHF.

The chain has TRBV5-1 and TRBJ1-1; no reliable D call. CDR1 SGHRS and CDR2 YFSETQ come from the germline V gene. Trimming removed 2 bases at V and 4 bases at J, with 9 bases between. The CDR3 consists of 13 residues. In DNA, the CDR3 is TGCGCCAGCAGCTTCCTCATGGGCACTGAAGCTTTCTTT. The encoded protein is CASSFLMGTEAFF.

The chain links TRBV7-2 to TRBJ2-3, with 9 bases matching TRBD2. This CDR3 comprises 17 residues. V lost 4 bases, J lost 5 bases, and 13 bases stayed unmatched. Looked up from germline, CDR1 is SGHTA and CDR2 is FQGNSA. The CDR3 is CASSSATTSGPEDTQYF. CDR3 sequence (DNA): TGTGCCAGCAGCTCCGCCACTACTAGCGGGCCTGAAGATACGCAGTATTTT.